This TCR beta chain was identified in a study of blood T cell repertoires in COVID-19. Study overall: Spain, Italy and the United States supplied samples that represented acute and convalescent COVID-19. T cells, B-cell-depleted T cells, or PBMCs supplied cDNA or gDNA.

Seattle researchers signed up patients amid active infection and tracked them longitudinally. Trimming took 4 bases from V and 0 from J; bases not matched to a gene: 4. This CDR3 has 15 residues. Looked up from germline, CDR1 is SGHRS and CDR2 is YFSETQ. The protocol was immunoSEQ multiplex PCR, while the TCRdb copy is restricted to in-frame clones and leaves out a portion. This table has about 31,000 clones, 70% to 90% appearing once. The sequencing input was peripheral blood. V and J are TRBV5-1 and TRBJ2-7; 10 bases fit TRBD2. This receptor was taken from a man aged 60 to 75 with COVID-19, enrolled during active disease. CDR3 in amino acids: CASSPRTSGSYEQYF. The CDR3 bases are TGCGCCAGCAGCCCCAGGACTAGCGGCTCCTACGAGCAGTACTTC.